This record concerns one T cell receptor beta chain sequence. The target antigen is unknown. The source of the sample is a study of cytomegalovirus exposure and HLA in healthy donors. Using immunoSEQ multiplex PCR, the repertoire was profiled, and TCRdb retains in-frame clones only, with some absent. The sample holds around 400,000 clones, 80% to 90% seen once. Whole-study results and caveats: Confirmation in vitro established that a few CMV-associated chains were specific for CMV antigens. Investigators reported around 150 TCR beta chains as tied to cytomegalovirus. Most sequenced TCRs were rare (though some public TCRs occurred in many donors).

CDR3 length: 12 residues. The germline CDR1 and CDR2 sequences are SGDLS and YYNGEE. Losses at the gene ends were 5 bases for V and 9 bases for J; bases not matched to a gene: 7. It was the roughly 130-subject validation cohort, separate from the approximately 700-subject first cohort, to which the donors belonged. The sequence came from a woman aged 18 to 35 in good health and CMV-seronegative. This chain connects TRBV9 to TRBJ1-2; 7 bases are shared with TRBD1. The source material was PBMCs. The CDR3 sequence is CASRGTADRYTF. DNA of the CDR3: TGTGCCAGCAGGGGGACAGCCGACCGCTACACCTTC.